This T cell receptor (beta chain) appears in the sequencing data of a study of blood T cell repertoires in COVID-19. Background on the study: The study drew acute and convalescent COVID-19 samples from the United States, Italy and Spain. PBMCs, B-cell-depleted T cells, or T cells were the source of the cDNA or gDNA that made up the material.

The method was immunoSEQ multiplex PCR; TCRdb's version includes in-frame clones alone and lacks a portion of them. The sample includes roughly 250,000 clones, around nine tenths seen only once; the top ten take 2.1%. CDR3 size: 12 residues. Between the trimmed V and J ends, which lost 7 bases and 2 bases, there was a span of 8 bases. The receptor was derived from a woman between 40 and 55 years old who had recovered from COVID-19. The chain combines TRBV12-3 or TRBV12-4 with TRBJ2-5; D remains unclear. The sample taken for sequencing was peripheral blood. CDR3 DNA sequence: TGTGCCAGCACCAGACAACAAGAGACCCAGTACTTC. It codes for CASTRQQETQYF.